These 32 T cell receptor beta chains were all obtained from the same sample, sequenced in a study of Graves' ophthalmopathy and Graves' hyperthyroidism. Amplification of the TCR beta CDR3 regions used RNA transcripts (as template). HTBI primers primed a first-round RT-PCR, and a second-round multiplex PCR followed. TCRdb independently ran MiXCR on the multiplex PCR reads; one entry per CDR3 protein. The sample carries a few hundred thousand distinct CDR3 sequences, approximately 15% recorded once. Sequencing was performed on peripheral blood. These receptors all stem from a woman between 18 and 30 years old with stable Graves' hyperthyroidism.

This clonotype was counted ten times or more. V usage is TRBV20-1 and J usage is TRBJ2-7, with a tentative D call TRBD1 (5 bases). Germline CDR1 is DFQATT and CDR2 is SNEGSKA (reference sequence). The CDR3 covers 16 residues. With 0 bases removed from V and 1 base from J, the gap between germline ends came to 16 bases. The CDR3 coding sequence is TGCAGTGCTAGAGAAGGGGCACAGAACCCATCCTACGAGCAGTACTTC. Its protein product is CSAREGAQNPSYEQYF.

The rearrangement joins TRBV9 to TRBJ1-5, with a tentative D call TRBD1 (6 bases). Germline V gene lookup returns CDR1 SGDLS and CDR2 YYNGEE. V lost 3 bases and J 5 bases, leaving 12 bases between the germline ends. CDR3 length equals 14 residues. This chain's CDR3 is CASSAGVGHQPQHF. In DNA form, the CDR3 reads TGTGCCAGCAGCGCAGGGGTCGGACATCAGCCCCAGCATTTT. The whole variable domain, remainder taken from reference TRBV9 and TRBJ1-5, is DSGVTQTPKHLITATGQRVTLRCSPRSGDLSVYWYQQSLDQGLQFLIQYYNGEERAKGNILERFSAQQFPDLHSELNLSSLELGDSALYFCASSAGVGHQPQHFGDGTRLSIL.

Points on this clonotype: A much bigger clone sits one base away, suggesting this may be a read error. The rearrangement links TRBV11-2 to TRBJ2-7; D uncertain. The germline V and J ends were trimmed by 9 bases and 2 bases, with 23 bases remaining between them. From germline, CDR1 is SGHAT and CDR2 FQNNGV. This CDR3 has 16 amino acids. The CDR3 spells CASSSSASDGAYEQYF. The DNA for the CDR3 is TGTGCCAGTTCTAGTTCGGCCTCGGACGGCGCCTACGAGCAGTACTTC.

This clonotype was seen at least ten times. The V gene is TRBV20-1, the J gene TRBJ2-5; TRBD1 might be the D (6 bases). Germline V gives CDR1 DFQATT, CDR2 SNEGSKA (reference sequence). The CDR3 length is 15 residues. Deletions cut 6 bases from V and 5 bases from J, with 22 bases between. The CDR3 DNA is TGCAGTGCCCCCACCCCCCCAGGGGCCGGGGAGACCCAGTACTTC. Translating gives CSAPTPPGAGETQYF.

This clonotype was detected ten times or more. CDR3 in amino acids: CASNQASYEQYF. In DNA, the CDR3 is TGTGCCAGCAATCAGGCTTCCTACGAGCAGTACTTC. The rearrangement joins TRBV2 to TRBJ2-7; D ambiguous. Per germline, CDR1 SNHLY and CDR2 FYNNEI. V dropped 7 bases and J dropped 1 base, with 8 bases sitting between them. The CDR3 has 12 amino acids.

This clonotype has a count of ten or more. The chain recombines TRBV6-2 or TRBV6-3 with TRBJ2-2; 13 bases line up with TRBD2. Germline CDR1 and CDR2: MNHEY and SVGEGT. V trimming: 2 bases; J trimming: 1 base; junction bases outside the gene matches: 4. The CDR3 totals 18 residues. CDR3 sequence reads: CASSYLGLAGENTGELFF. In nucleotides, the CDR3 is TGTGCCAGCAGTTACCTTGGACTAGCGGGGGAGAACACCGGGGAGCTGTTTTTT.

In its sample, this clonotype was seen many times. The rearrangement joins TRBV20-1 to TRBJ2-2; 10 bases are shared with TRBD2. Per the germline V gene, CDR1 is DFQATT and CDR2 is SNEGSKA (reference sequence). The J segment lost 7 bases and the V segment lost 0 bases, leaving 8 bases of the junction unmatched. CDR3 length: 16 residues. The CDR3: CSARDNSGGPNGELFF. Here the CDR3 DNA reads TGCAGTGCTAGAGATAATAGCGGGGGGCCAAACGGGGAGCTGTTTTTT.

Ten or more counts support this clonotype. J is TRBJ2-5 and V is TRBV28; D is undetermined. This CDR3 has 14 amino acids. Germline V gives CDR1 MDHEN, CDR2 SYDVKM. V lost 3 bases, J lost 9 bases, and 17 bases lay in between. The CDR3 sequence: CASSFTGRTPAQYF. The CDR3 DNA follows: TGTGCCAGCAGTTTTACCGGCAGGACCCCGGCCCAGTACTTC.

At least ten counts were recorded for this clonotype. The V gene is TRBV6-2 or TRBV6-3, the J gene TRBJ1-2; no clear D. The germline V gene has CDR1 MNHEY and CDR2 SVGEGT. The CDR3 sequence is 16 residues long. Trimming pared 1 base from V and 2 bases from J, leaving 14 bases between. The CDR3 reads CASSYFRGRPNYGYTF. In DNA, the CDR3 is TGTGCCAGCAGTTACTTTCGTGGCAGACCCAACTATGGCTACACCTTC.

V is TRBV6-1 and J is TRBJ2-5, with 8 nucleotides matching TRBD1. Unmatched junction bases numbered 13, after V lost 6 bases and J lost 1 base. This CDR3 has 17 amino acids. The germline V gene has CDR1 MNHNS and CDR2 SASEGT. The CDR3 is CASRTGDRRRGQETQYF. CDR3 DNA: TGTGCCAGCAGGACGGGGGACAGGCGACGGGGCCAAGAGACCCAGTACTTC.

This clonotype occurred many times. Possible read error: a much larger clone is one base away. CDR3 in DNA: TGTGCCAGCACCCCCGGGGGACAGCCCTACACTGAAACTTTCTTT. It translates to CASTPGGQPYTETFF. This rearrangement joins TRBV6-2 or TRBV6-3 to TRBJ1-1; TRBD1 agrees at 7 bases. The CDR3 extends over 15 amino acids. CDR1 is MNHEY, CDR2 SVGEGT, per germline.

The rearrangement joins TRBV2 to TRBJ1-1; the D gene is possibly TRBD1 (6 bases). There are 14 residues in the CDR3. V lost 6 bases to trimming and J lost 11 bases, with 22 bases between them. Germline V gene sequence: CDR1 SNHLY, CDR2 FYNNEI. CDR3 DNA sequence: TGTGCCAGCAGCAACTGGGACAAGCACTTTGAGGCTTTCTTT. Protein product: CASSNWDKHFEAFF. The full variable domain, its missing parts supplied by reference TRBV2 and TRBJ1-1, is EPEVTQTPSHQVTQMGQEVILRCVPISNHLYFYWYRQILGQKVEFLVSFYNNEISEKSEIFDDQFSVERPDGSNFTLKIRSTKLEDSAMYFCASSNWDKHFEAFFGQGTRLTVV.

The V call is TRBV12-3 or TRBV12-4, the J call TRBJ2-2; TRBD1 agrees at 7 bases. The CDR3 covers 15 residues. Trimming at V came to 5 bases and at J to 5 bases, leaving 8 bases not matched to a gene. The CDR3 loop is CASSATGIKTGELFF. The DNA for the CDR3 is TGTGCCAGCAGTGCGACAGGGATAAAGACCGGGGAGCTGTTTTTT.

This clonotype occurred many times. CDR3 loop: CASSERQGRGVNTEAFF. The DNA of the CDR3 is TGTGCCAGCAGTGAGCGGCAGGGGCGAGGGGTTAACACTGAAGCTTTCTTT. V usage is TRBV12-3 or TRBV12-4 and J usage is TRBJ1-1; a possible D gene is TRBD1 (6 bases). The CDR3 totals 17 residues. Between the trimmed V and J ends, which lost 5 bases and 2 bases, there was a span of 21 bases.

The chain joins TRBV12-3 or TRBV12-4 to TRBJ2-5; weak D call: TRBD1 (6 bases). V was pared by 5 bases and J by 5 bases, with 15 bases between. This CDR3 has 14 amino acids. CDR3 coding DNA: TGTGCCAGCAGTGGACAGCGGAGGTGGGAGACCCAGTACTTC. It codes for CASSGQRRWETQYF.

This clonotype showed up many times. The rearrangement uses TRBV12-3 or TRBV12-4 and TRBJ1-2; D remains ambiguous. Trimming cost V 6 bases and J 5 bases, with 10 bases left between them. This CDR3 region has 12 residues. The CDR3 DNA is TGTGCCAGCAGCCACGAAGGTTATGGCTACACCTTC. Protein sequence: CASSHEGYGYTF.

This clonotype was found many times. The rearrangement links TRBV13 to TRBJ2-5; 13 positions match TRBD2. The CDR3 runs to 17 residues. V shed 4 bases, J shed 2 bases, and the junction held 7 bases outside the gene matches. Looked up from germline, CDR1 is PRHDT and CDR2 is FYEKMQ (reference sequence). DNA of the CDR3: TGTGCCAGCAGCTCAAGGACTAGCGGGGGAACACAAGAGACCCAGTACTTC. Its translation: CASSSRTSGGTQETQYF.

This clonotype was detected a few times. This chain joins TRBV3-1 and TRBJ1-2; 8 positions agree with TRBD1. V was clipped by 3 bases and J by 8 bases; unmatched bases: 17. The CDR3 is 17 amino acids. The V gene's germline CDR1 is LGHDT and CDR2 YNNKEL (reference sequence). The CDR3 coding sequence is TGTGCCAGCAGCCACCCGGACAGGGTGAATGGGGCGCTCGGCTACACCTTC. This gives the protein CASSHPDRVNGALGYTF.

Here the CDR3 reads CASSALGTGGFNQPQHF. CDR3 nucleotide sequence: TGTGCCAGCAGCGCCCTCGGGACAGGGGGATTCAATCAGCCCCAGCATTTT. The V gene is TRBV4-2, the J gene TRBJ1-5; 11 bases line up with TRBD1. The length of the CDR3 is 17 residues. From germline, CDR1 is LGHNA and CDR2 YNFKEQ. J was trimmed by 3 bases and V by 5 bases; bases with no gene match: 9.

The genes are TRBV6-1 and TRBJ2-5, with 7 bases fitting TRBD1. V dropped 8 bases and J dropped 4; count of bases not matched to a gene: 10. This CDR3 has 14 residues. CDR1 is MNHNS, CDR2 SASEGT, per germline. CDR3 sequence: CASGQDGPIETQYF. CDR3 sequence (DNA): TGTGCCAGCGGACAGGACGGCCCTATAGAGACCCAGTACTTC.

The chain combines TRBV18 with TRBJ2-7; D not certain. The V end lost 0 bases, the J end lost 5 bases, and 11 bases lay between the germline ends. Germline-derived CDR1 and CDR2 are KGHSH and LQKENI. This CDR3 has 14 amino acids. Here the CDR3 reads CASSPPLRGDEQYF. CDR3 nucleotides: TGTGCCAGCTCACCACCGTTGCGAGGCGACGAGCAGTACTTC.

This clonotype was recorded a few times. The rearrangement links TRBV20-1 to TRBJ1-1, with D perhaps matching TRBD1 (5 bases). V was shortened by 1 base and J by 8 bases, with 17 bases between the two germline ends. CDR3 length equals 14 residues. Germline loops: CDR1 DFQATT, CDR2 SNEGSKA (reference sequence). The DNA of the CDR3 is TGCAGTGCTAGAGCTCCGGCGCAGGGAGCCGAAGCTTTCTTT. It translates to CSARAPAQGAEAFF.

The chain carries TRBV12-3 or TRBV12-4 and TRBJ2-7; D not resolved. The V end was cut by 6 bases, the J end by 6 bases, with 18 bases between. The CDR3 is 14 residues long. CDR3 nucleotides: TGTGCCAGCAGCCGAATGGGGTCCTCCCTCGAGCAGTACTTC. Amino acids: CASSRMGSSLEQYF.

A word on this clonotype: A much larger clone lies one base from this, so it may be a read error. The chain links TRBV19 to TRBJ2-4; TRBD1 might be the D (6 bases). The germline gives CDR1 LNHDA, CDR2 SQIVND (reference sequence). The CDR3 is made up of 14 amino acids. The CDR3 bases are TGTGCCAGTCGGCCCCGGGACATACGAAACACTCAGTACTTC. Translation gives CASRPRDIRNTQYF.

In its sample, this clonotype was seen many times. The chain couples TRBV3-1 to TRBJ1-1; 7 bases fit TRBD1. CDR1 is LGHDT, CDR2 YNNKEL, per germline (reference sequence). The V segment lost 0 bases and the J segment 4 bases; nucleotides outside the gene matches: 5. CDR3 length: 15 residues. In DNA form, the CDR3 reads TGTGCCAGCAGCCAAGATCCGACAGGGACCACTGAAGCTTTCTTT. Its protein is CASSQDPTGTTEAFF.

This clonotype was found many times. The gene calls are TRBV11-3 and TRBJ2-5; maybe TRBD1 (5 bases). V was cut by 2 bases and J by 2 bases, with 9 bases left in between. There are 14 residues in the CDR3. The germline CDR1 and CDR2 sequences are SGHNT and YENEEA. The CDR3 is CASSLPRAQETQYF. CDR3 nucleotides: TGTGCCAGCAGCTTACCCAGGGCGCAAGAGACCCAGTACTTC.

This clonotype was detected many times. This chain joins TRBV19 and TRBJ1-2, with TRBD1 matching over 7 bases. This CDR3 comprises 12 residues. Germline CDR1 reads LNHDA; CDR2 reads SQIVND (reference sequence). Trimming removed 7 bases from V and 7 bases from J; junction bases left unmatched: 6. CDR3 in DNA: TGTGCCAGTACCGCCAGGGGGTTTGGCTACACCTTC. Translating gives CASTARGFGYTF.

This clonotype was recorded many times. The genes are TRBV12-3 or TRBV12-4 and TRBJ2-2; D is unclear. CDR3 length equals 15 residues. V was cut by 5 bases and J by 1 base, with 11 bases left in between. CDR3 in amino acids: CASSPSLVNTGELFF. CDR3 nucleotide sequence: TGTGCCAGCAGTCCTTCTCTAGTGAACACCGGGGAGCTGTTTTTT.

The rearrangement links TRBV13 to TRBJ2-5; 7 bases are a match to TRBD2. V lost 4 bases to trimming and J lost 5 bases; unmatched junction nucleotides: 7. This CDR3 is 14 amino acids long. Germline V gives CDR1 PRHDT, CDR2 FYEKMQ (reference sequence). The chain's CDR3 is CASSSGLVKETQYF. As DNA, the CDR3 is TGTGCCAGCAGCTCCGGACTAGTTAAGGAGACCCAGTACTTC.

In its sample, this clonotype was seen many times. The chain employs TRBV7-8 and TRBJ1-1, with D perhaps TRBD1 (5 bases). The CDR3 totals 14 residues. Trimming pared 5 bases from V and 4 bases from J, leaving 14 bases between. Germline V gives CDR1 SGHVS, CDR2 FQNEAQ. CDR3 loop: CASSLKQGGTEAFF. CDR3 in DNA: TGTGCCAGCAGCCTCAAGCAGGGCGGCACTGAAGCTTTCTTT.

The chain employs TRBV6-2 or TRBV6-3 and TRBJ1-5, with unresolved D. Trimming took 9 bases from V and 9 from J, leaving 9 bases between them. CDR1 and CDR2 from the germline V gene are MNHEY and SVGEGT. The CDR3 extends over 10 amino acids. The CDR3 DNA is TGTGCCAGTGGGCCCCGGCCCCAGCATTTT. This encodes CASGPRPQHF.

This clonotype showed up many times. The CDR3 region is CASSGKGYYGYTF. CDR3 DNA: TGTGCCAGCAGTGGAAAGGGCTACTATGGCTACACCTTC. The chain employs TRBV2 and TRBJ1-2; D gene ambiguous. CDR3 size: 13 residues. V lost 4 bases and J lost 3, with 9 bases in between. CDR1 and CDR2 from the germline V gene are SNHLY and FYNNEI.